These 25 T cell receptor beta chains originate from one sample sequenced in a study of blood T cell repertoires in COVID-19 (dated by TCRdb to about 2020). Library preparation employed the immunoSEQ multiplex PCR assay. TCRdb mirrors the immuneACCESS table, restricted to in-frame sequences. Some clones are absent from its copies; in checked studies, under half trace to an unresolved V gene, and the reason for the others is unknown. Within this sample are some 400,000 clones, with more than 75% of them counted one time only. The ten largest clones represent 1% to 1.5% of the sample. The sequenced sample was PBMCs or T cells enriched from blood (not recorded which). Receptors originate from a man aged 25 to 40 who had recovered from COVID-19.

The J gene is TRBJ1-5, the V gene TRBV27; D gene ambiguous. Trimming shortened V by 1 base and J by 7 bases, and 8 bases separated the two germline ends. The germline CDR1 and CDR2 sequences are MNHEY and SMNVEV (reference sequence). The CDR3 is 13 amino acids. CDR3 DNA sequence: TGTGCCAGCAGTTTATTCAGACAACAGCCCCAGCATTTT. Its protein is CASSLFRQQPQHF.

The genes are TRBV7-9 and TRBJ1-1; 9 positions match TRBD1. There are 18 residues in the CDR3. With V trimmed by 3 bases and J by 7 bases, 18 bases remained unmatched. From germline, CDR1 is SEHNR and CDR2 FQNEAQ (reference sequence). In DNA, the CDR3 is TGTGCCAGCAGCTTCTTCTCCACCGGGACAGGGATCGGCGATGAAGCTTTCTTT. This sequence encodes CASSFFSTGTGIGDEAFF.

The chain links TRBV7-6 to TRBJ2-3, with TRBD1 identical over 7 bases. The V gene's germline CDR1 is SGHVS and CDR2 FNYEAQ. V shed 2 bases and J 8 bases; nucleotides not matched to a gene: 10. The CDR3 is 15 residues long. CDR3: CASSLPQGVGGTQYF. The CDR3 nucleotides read TGTGCCAGCAGCTTACCCCAGGGGGTAGGTGGTACGCAGTATTTT.

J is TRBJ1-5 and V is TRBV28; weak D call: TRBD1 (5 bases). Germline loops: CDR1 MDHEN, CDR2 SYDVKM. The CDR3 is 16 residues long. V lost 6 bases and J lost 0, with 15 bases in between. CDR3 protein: CASSRAGGSSNQPQHF. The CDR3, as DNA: TGTGCCAGCAGCCGTGCGGGGGGGTCTAGCAATCAGCCCCAGCATTTT.

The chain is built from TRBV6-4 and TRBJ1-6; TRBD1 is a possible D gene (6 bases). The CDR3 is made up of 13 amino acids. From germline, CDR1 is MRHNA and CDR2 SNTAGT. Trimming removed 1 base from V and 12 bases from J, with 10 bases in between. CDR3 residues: CASSDYETGPLHF. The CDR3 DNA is TGTGCCAGCAGTGACTACGAGACAGGACCCCTCCACTTT.

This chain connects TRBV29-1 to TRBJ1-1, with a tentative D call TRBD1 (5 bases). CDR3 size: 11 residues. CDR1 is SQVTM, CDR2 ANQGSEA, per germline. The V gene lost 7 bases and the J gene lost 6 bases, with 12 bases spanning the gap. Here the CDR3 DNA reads TGCAGCGCGGGATGGGGCCCTGAAGCTTTCTTT. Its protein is CSAGWGPEAFF.

In DNA form, the CDR3 reads TGTGCCAGCAGCTCCAGGGTTGGGGCCAACGTCCTGACTTTC. It yields the protein CASSSRVGANVLTF. The V gene is TRBV7-9, the J gene TRBJ2-6, with D possibly being TRBD1 (5 bases). Deletions cut 4 bases from V and 3 bases from J, with 7 bases between. From germline, CDR1 is SEHNR and CDR2 FQNEAQ (reference sequence). The CDR3 totals 14 residues.

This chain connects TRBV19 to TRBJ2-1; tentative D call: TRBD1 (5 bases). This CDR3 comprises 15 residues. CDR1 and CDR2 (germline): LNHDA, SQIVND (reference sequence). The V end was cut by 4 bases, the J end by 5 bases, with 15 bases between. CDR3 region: CASSTRVQIHNEQFF. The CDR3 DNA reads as TGTGCCAGTAGTACCAGGGTGCAGATACACAATGAGCAGTTCTTC.

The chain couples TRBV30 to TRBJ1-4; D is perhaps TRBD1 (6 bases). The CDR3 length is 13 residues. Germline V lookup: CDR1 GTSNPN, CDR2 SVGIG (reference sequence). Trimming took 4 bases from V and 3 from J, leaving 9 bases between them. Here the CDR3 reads CAWTWGPNEKLFF. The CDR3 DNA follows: TGTGCCTGGACCTGGGGGCCTAATGAAAAACTGTTTTTT.

The CDR3 DNA reads TGTGCCAGCAGCGTATTCGAGGGAAAGTATGGCTACACCTTC. It yields the protein CASSVFEGKYGYTF. V is TRBV9 and J is TRBJ1-2; D gene ambiguous. The CDR3 extends over 14 amino acids. Germline V gives CDR1 SGDLS, CDR2 YYNGEE. The ends were cut back, 1 base at V and 5 bases at J, with 12 bases in the middle.

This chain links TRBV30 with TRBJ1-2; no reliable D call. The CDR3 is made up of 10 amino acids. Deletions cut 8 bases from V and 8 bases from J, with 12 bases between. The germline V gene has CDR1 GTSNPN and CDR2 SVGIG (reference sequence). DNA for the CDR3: TGTGCCATAGCGCCGGCCGGCTACACCTTC. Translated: CAIAPAGYTF.

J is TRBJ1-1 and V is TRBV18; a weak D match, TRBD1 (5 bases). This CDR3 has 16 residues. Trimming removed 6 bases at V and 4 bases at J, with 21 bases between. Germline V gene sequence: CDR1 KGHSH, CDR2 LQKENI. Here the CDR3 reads CASSLAAIGGSTEAFF. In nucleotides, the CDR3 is TGTGCCAGCTCGCTCGCTGCCATTGGGGGGAGCACTGAAGCTTTCTTT.

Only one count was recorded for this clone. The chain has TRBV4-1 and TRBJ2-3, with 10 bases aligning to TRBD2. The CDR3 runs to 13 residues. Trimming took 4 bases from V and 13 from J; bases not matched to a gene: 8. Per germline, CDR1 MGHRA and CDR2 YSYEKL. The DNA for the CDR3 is TGCGCCAGCAGCCGAGACGGGACTAGCGAAAAGTATTTT. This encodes CASSRDGTSEKYF.

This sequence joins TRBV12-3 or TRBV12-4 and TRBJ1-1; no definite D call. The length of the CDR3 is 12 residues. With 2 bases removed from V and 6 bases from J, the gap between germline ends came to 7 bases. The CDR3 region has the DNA TGTGCCAGCAGTTTATGGAGCGCTGAAGCTTTCTTT. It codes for CASSLWSAEAFF.

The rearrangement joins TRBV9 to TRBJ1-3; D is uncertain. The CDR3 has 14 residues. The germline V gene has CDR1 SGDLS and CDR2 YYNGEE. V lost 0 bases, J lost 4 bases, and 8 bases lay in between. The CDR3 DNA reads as TGTGCCAGCAGCGTAGCGTTCCCGGGAAACACCATATATTTT. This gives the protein CASSVAFPGNTIYF.

In DNA form, the CDR3 reads TGTGCCAGCAGGGGTACCACAGGTCCGAACACTGAAGCTTTCTTT. Translation: CASRGTTGPNTEAFF. V and J are TRBV6-5 and TRBJ1-1; tentative D call: TRBD1 (5 bases). The CDR3 has 15 amino acids. V was shortened by 6 bases and J by 1 base, with 15 bases between the two germline ends. The germline V gene encodes CDR1 MNHEY and CDR2 SVGAGI.

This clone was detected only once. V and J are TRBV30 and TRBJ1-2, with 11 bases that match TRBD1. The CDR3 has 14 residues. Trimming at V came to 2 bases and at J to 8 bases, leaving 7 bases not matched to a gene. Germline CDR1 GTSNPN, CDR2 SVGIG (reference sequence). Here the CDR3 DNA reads TGTGCCTGGAGTATTGGACAGGGGGCGAGGGGCTACACCTTC. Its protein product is CAWSIGQGARGYTF.

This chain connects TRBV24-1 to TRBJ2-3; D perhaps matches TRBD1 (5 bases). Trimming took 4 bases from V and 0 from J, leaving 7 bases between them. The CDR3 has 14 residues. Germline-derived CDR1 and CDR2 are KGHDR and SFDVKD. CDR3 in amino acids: CATSETGSTDTQYF. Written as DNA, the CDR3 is TGTGCCACCAGTGAAACAGGTAGCACAGATACGCAGTATTTT.

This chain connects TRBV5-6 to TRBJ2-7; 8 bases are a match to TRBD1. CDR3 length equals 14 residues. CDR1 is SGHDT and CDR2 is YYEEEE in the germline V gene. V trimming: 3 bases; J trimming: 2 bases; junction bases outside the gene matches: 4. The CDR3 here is CASSSRDRTYEQYF. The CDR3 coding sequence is TGTGCCAGCAGCTCCCGGGACAGGACCTACGAGCAGTACTTC.

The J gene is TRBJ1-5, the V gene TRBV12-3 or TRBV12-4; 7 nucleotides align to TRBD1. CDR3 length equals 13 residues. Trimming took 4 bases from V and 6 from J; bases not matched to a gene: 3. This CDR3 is CASSWTGGQPQHF. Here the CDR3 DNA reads TGTGCCAGCAGTTGGACAGGCGGTCAGCCCCAGCATTTT.

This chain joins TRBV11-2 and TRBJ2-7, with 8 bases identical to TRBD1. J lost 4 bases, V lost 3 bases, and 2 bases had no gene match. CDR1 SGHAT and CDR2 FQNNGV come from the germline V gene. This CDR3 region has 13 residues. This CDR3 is CASSFGQGYEQYF. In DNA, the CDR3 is TGTGCCAGCAGCTTCGGACAGGGTTACGAGCAGTACTTC.

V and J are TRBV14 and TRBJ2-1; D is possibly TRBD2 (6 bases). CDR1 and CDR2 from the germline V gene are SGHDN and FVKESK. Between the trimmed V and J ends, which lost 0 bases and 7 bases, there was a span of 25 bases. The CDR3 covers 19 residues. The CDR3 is CASSQDRGTSRRTRNEQFF. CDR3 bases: TGTGCCAGCAGCCAAGATCGGGGGACTTCCCGGCGGACAAGGAATGAGCAGTTCTTC.

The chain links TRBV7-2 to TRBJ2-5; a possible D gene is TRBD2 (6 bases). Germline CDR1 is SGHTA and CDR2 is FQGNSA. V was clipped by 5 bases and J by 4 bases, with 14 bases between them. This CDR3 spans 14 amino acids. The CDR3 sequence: CASSPLRDSETQYF. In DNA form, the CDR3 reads TGTGCCAGCAGCCCTCTCCGGGACTCAGAGACCCAGTACTTC.

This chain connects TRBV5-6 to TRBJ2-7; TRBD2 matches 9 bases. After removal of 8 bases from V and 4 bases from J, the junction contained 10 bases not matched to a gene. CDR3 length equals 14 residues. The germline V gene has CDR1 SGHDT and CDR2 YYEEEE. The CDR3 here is CARPSRSGGYEQYF. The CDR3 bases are TGTGCCAGACCCTCCCGTAGCGGGGGTTACGAGCAGTACTTC.

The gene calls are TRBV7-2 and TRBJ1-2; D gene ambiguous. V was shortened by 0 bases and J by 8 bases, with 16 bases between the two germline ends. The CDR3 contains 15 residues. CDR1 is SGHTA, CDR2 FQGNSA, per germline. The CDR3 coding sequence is TGTGCCAGCAGCTTAGCGTCGGTGACCTGGGAGGGCTACACCTTC. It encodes CASSLASVTWEGYTF.